This T cell receptor beta chain emerged from a study of blood T cell repertoires in COVID-19. At the level of the study: Samples of COVID-19 (acute and convalescent) were obtained from the United States, Italy and Spain. The analysed material was cDNA or gDNA that came from T cells, B-cell-depleted T cells, or PBMCs.

The V gene end was trimmed by 4 bases and the J gene end by 0 bases; junction bases not matched to a gene: 2. This CDR3 has 15 amino acids. The V gene's germline CDR1 is SGHTA and CDR2 FQGTGA. The method was immunoSEQ multiplex PCR; TCRdb's version includes in-frame clones alone and lacks a portion of them. The table lists 250,000 to 350,000 clones, about 87% of them singletons. This clonotype originated in a woman between 50 and 59 years old with COVID-19, enrolled during active disease. The sample consisted of peripheral blood. The J gene is TRBJ2-1, the V gene TRBV7-3, with 8 bases fitting TRBD2. This chain's CDR3 is CASSYGLASYNEQFF. The DNA of the CDR3 is TGTGCCAGCAGCTATGGACTAGCCTCCTACAATGAGCAGTTCTTC.